This TCR beta chain came from a study of blood T cell repertoires in COVID-19. The wider study: Specimens from acute and convalescent COVID-19 originated in the United States, Italy and Spain. Sample material is recorded as cDNA or gDNA derived from T cells, B-cell-depleted T cells, or PBMCs.

Under the authors' procedure: Estimation of nucleated cell counts relied on the amplification of reference gene primers. Measured with immunoSEQ multiplex PCR; TCRdb has only the in-frame clones, and not every one. V, J and clone size were drawn from that table, and D and trimming were deduced from the DNA. Of 200,000 to 300,000 clones listed, 70% to 90% were seen once; the top ten hold around 0.67%. The CDR3 runs to 17 residues. Germline loops: CDR1 SEHNR, CDR2 FQNEAQ (reference sequence). The ends lost 0 bases at V and 5 bases at J; junction bases unmatched: 9. The chain combines TRBV7-9 with TRBJ2-1; 8 nucleotides align to TRBD2. The sequenced material came from peripheral blood. This TCR was sampled from a human donor in a cohort sampled during active COVID-19. CDR3 sequence reads: CASSLARGSGANNEQFF. The CDR3 nucleotides read TGTGCCAGCAGCTTAGCGCGTGGTAGCGGGGCAAACAATGAGCAGTTCTTC.